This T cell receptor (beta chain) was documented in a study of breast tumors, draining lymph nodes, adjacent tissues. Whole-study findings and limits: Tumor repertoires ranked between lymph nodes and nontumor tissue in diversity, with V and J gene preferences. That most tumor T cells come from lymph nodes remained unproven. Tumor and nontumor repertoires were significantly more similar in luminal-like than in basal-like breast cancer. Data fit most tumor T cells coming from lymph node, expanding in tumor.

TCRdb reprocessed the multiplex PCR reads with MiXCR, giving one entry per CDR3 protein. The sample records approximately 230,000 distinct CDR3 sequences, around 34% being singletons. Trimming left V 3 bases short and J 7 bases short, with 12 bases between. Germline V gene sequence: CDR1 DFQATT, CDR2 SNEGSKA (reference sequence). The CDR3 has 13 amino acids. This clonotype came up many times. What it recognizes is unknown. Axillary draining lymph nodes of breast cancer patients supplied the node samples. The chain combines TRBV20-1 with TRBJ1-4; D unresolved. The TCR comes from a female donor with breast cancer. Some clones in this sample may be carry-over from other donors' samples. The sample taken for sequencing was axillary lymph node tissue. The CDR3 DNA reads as TGCAGTGCTAGCGGCTCTGCGGTTGAAAAACTGTTTTTT. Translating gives CSASGSAVEKLFF.